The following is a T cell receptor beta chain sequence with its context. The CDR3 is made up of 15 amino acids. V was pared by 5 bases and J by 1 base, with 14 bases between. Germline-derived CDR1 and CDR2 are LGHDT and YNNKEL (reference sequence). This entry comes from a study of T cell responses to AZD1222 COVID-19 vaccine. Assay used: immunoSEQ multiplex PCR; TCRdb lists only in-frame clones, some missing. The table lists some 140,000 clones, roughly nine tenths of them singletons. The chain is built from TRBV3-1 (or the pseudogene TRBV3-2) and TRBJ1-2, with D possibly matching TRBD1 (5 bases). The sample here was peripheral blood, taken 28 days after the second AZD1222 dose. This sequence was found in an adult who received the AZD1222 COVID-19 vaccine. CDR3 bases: TGTGCCAGCAGCAGCGGGGCAACGGATAACTATGGCTACACCTTC. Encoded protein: CASSSGATDNYGYTF.